Here is one T cell receptor beta chain with its context. This sample was taken from a study of cytomegalovirus exposure and HLA in healthy donors. The PCR made use of 60 Vbeta and 13 Jbeta primers. This table comes from immunoSEQ multiplex PCR, and its TCRdb copy is limited to in-frame clones, with some not included. Of about 150,000 clones listed, 50% to 75% are singletons. Germline CDR1 and CDR2: LGHNA and YNFKEQ. With 4 bases clipped from V and 1 base from J, the junction kept 6 bases outside the gene matches. The CDR3 is 16 amino acids. Material for sequencing was PBMCs. The chain employs TRBV4-2 and TRBJ2-7, with TRBD2 matching 11 bases. The clonotype comes from a woman between 55 and 75 years old in good health and CMV-seropositive. The CDR3 DNA follows: TGTGCCAGCAGCCCCCTAGCGGGAGGATCATCCTACGAGCAGTACTTC. As protein: CASSPLAGGSSYEQYF.